The clone carrying this TCR beta chain appeared a few times. The target antigen is unknown. Sequencing was performed with immunoSEQ multiplex PCR; in TCRdb, only in-frame clones are kept and a portion is missing. The top ten clones hold 1.5% to 2% of a sample with about 2.1 million clones, under 95% of them seen once. The sample is drawn from a study of shared clonotypes between healthy human individuals. Looking at the study overall: The study enrolled two women and a few men aged 18 to 49. Study conclusions and caveats: Generation probability values for non-shared clonotypes were lower than those for clonotypes shared by all four donors. Limited genetic and exposure-history diversity came from having few donors. Larger richness was generally estimated for naive than memory subsets.

Naive CD8 cells lacked CD45RO and underwent positive selection for CCR7, leaving out terminally differentiated effector memory CD45RA+ cells. Germline CDR1 and CDR2: MDHEN and SYDVKM. There are 12 residues in the CDR3. Deletions cut 6 bases from V and 11 bases from J, with 16 bases between. The sequenced sample consisted of naive CD8+ T cells from PBMCs. The V call is TRBV28, the J call TRBJ1-1, with D unresolved. The receptor was derived from a man between 18 and 29 years old in good health. Some clones in this sample may be carry-over from other donors' samples. CDR3 nucleotides: TGTGCCAGCAGCCGACGGGCCCGTGGGGCTTTCTTT. Translation: CASSRRARGAFF.